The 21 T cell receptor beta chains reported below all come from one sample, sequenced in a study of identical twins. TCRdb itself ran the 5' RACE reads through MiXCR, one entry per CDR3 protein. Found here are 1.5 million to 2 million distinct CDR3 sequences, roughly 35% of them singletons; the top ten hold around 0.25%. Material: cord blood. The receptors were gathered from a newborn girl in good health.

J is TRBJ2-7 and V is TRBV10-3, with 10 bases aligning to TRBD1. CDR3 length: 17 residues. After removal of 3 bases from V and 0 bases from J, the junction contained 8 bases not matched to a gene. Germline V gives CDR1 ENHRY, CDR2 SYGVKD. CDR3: CAISDPGQGDNSYEQYF. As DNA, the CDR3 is TGTGCCATCAGTGACCCCGGACAGGGGGATAACTCCTACGAGCAGTACTTC.

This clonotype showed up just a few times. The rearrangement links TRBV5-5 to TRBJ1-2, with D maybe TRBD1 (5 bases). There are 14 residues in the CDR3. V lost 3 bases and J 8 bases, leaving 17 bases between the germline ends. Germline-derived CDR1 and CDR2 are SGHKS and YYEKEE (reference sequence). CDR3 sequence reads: CASSSDRPSGGYTF. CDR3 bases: TGTGCCAGCAGCTCCGACAGACCCTCGGGGGGCTACACCTTC.

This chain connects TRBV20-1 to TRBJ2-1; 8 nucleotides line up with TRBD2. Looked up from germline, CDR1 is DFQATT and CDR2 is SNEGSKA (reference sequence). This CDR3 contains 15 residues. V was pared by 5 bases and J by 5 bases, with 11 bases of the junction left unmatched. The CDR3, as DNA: TGCAGTGCTGCAAGGGGGTCTAGCGGGCACAATGAGCAGTTCTTC. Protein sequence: CSAARGSSGHNEQFF.

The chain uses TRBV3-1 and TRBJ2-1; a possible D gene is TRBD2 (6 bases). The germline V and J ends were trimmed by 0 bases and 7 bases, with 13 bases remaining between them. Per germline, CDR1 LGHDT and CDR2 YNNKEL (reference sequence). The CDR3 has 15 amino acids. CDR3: CASSQDSGEWNEQFF. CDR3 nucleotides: TGTGCCAGCAGCCAAGATTCGGGGGAGTGGAATGAGCAGTTCTTC.

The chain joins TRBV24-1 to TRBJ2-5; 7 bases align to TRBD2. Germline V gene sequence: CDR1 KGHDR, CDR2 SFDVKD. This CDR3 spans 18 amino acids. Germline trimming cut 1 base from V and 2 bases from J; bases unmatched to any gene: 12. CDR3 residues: CATSDFGQLGTTQETQYF. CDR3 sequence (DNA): TGTGCCACCAGTGATTTCGGTCAGCTAGGGACTACACAAGAGACCCAGTACTTC.

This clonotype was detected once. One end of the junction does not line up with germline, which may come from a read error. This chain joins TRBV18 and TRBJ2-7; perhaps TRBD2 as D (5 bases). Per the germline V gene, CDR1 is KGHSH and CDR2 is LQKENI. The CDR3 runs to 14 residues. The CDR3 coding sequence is TGTGTCAGCTCACCCTGGAGAGGGCGCTACGAGCAGTACTTC. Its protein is CVSSPWRGRYEQYF.

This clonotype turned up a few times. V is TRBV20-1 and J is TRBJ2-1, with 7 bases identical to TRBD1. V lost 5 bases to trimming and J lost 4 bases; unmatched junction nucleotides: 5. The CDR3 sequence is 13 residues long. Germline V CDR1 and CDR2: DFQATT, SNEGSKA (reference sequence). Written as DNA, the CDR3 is TGCAGTGCTCTTGGACAGGCTTACAATGAGCAGTTCTTC. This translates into CSALGQAYNEQFF.

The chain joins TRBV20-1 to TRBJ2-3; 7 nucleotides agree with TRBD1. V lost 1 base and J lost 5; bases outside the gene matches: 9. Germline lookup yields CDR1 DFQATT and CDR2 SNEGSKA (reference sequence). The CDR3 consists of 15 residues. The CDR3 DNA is TGCAGTGCTAGAGCGGGACAGAGCTATGGAGATACGCAGTATTTT. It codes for CSARAGQSYGDTQYF.

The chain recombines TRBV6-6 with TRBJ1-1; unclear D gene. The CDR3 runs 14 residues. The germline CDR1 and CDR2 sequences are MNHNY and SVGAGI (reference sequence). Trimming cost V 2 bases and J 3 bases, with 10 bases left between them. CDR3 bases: TGTGCCAGCAGTTACCCAGGTAGAGACACTGAAGCTTTCTTT. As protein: CASSYPGRDTEAFF.

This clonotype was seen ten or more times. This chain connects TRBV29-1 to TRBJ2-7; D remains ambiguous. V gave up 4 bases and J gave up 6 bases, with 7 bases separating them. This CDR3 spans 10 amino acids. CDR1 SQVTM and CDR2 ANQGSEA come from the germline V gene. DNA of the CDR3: TGCAGCGTTGGGGATTCCGAGCAGTACTTC. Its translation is CSVGDSEQYF.

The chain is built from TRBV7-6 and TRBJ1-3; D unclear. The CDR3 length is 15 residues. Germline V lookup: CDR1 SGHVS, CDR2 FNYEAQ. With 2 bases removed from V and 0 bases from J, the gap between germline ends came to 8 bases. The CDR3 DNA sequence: TGTGCCAGCAGCTTACGGCGCCGCTCTGGAAACACCATATATTTT. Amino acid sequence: CASSLRRRSGNTIYF.

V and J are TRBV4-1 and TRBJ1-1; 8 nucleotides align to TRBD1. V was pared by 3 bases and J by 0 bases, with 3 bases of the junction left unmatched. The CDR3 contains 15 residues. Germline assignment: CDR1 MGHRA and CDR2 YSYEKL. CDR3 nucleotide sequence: TGCGCCAGCAGCCAGGGACAGGTCATGAACACTGAAGCTTTCTTT. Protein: CASSQGQVMNTEAFF.

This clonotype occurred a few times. The CDR3 here is CASSRSPTEGDGYTF. The CDR3 nucleotides read TGTGCCAGCAGCCGGTCCCCGACAGAGGGAGATGGCTACACCTTC. This chain joins TRBV4-2 and TRBJ1-2, with D possibly matching TRBD1 (5 bases). Germline V CDR1 and CDR2: LGHNA, YNFKEQ. CDR3 length: 15 amino acids. The ends were cut back, 4 bases at V and 6 bases at J, with 18 bases in the middle.

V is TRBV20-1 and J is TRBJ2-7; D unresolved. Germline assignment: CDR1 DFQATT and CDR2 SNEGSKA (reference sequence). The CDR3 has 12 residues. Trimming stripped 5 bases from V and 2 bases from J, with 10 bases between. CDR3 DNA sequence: TGCAGTGCTCGGGTGGCCCCCTACGAGCAGTACTTC. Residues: CSARVAPYEQYF.

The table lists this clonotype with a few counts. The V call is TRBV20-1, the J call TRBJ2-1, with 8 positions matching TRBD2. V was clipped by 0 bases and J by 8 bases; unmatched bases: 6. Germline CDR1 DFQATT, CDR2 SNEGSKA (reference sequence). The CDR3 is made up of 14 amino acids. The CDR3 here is CSARDTGTRDEQFF. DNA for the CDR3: TGCAGTGCTAGAGATACCGGGACTAGGGATGAGCAGTTCTTC.

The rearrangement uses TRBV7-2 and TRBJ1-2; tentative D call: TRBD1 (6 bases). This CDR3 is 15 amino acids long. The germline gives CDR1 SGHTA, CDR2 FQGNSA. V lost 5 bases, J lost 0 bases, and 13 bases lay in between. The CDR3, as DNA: TGTGCCAGCAGCGCCTCAGGGGATACTAACTATGGCTACACCTTC. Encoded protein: CASSASGDTNYGYTF.

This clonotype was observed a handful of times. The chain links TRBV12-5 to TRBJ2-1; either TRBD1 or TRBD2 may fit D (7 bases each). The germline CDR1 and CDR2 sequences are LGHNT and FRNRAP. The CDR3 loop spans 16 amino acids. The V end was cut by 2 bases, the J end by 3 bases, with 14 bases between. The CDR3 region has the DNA TGTGCTAGTGGTTTGTCGAGCGGGACAGTCTACAATGAGCAGTTCTTC. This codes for CASGLSSGTVYNEQFF.

The CDR3 loop is CSAGGRSRSYNEQFF. CDR3 coding DNA: TGCAGCGCAGGAGGGAGGTCTAGATCCTACAATGAGCAGTTCTTC. This chain uses TRBV29-1 with TRBJ2-1; a weak D match, TRBD2 (6 bases). Germline V gene sequence: CDR1 SQVTM, CDR2 ANQGSEA. Trimming took 7 bases from V and 1 from J, leaving 17 bases between them. CDR3 length: 15 amino acids.

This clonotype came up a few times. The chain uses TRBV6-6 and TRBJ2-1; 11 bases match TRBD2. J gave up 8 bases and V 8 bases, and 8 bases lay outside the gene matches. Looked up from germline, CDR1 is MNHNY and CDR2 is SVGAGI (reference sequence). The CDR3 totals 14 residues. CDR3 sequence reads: CASGVAGGPHEQFF. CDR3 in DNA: TGTGCCAGCGGAGTAGCGGGGGGGCCGCATGAGCAGTTCTTC.

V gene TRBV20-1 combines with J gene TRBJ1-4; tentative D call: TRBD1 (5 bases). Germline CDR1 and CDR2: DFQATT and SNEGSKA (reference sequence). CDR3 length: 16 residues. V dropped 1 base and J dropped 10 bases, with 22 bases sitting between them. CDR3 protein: CSARAQGGNWTPKLFF. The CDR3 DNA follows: TGCAGTGCTAGAGCCCAGGGAGGGAATTGGACCCCAAAACTGTTTTTT.

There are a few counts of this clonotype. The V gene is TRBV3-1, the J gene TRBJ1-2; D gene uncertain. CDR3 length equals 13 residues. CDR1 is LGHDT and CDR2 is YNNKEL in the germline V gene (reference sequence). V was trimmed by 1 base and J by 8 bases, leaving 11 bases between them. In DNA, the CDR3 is TGTGCCAGCAGCCAAGCGGCAGCCGGAGGCTACACCTTC. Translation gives CASSQAAAGGYTF.